A single sample gave rise to the 17 T cell receptor beta chains below, sequenced in a study of spatial heterogeneity in lung cancer. Time point meaning: blood at routine non-recurrence follow-up after resection. TCRdb reprocessed the 5' RACE reads with MiXCR, giving one entry per CDR3 protein. The table shows 25,000 to 35,000 distinct CDR3 sequences, with under 11% occurring only once. Sequences were derived from PBMCs, sampled at follow-up. The receptors come from a female donor with early-stage non-small cell lung cancer.

In this sample, this clonotype turned up a few times. CDR3 loop: CASSFSIETGELFF. The CDR3 region has the DNA TGTGCCAGCAGCTTCTCAATCGAAACCGGGGAGCTGTTTTTT. The V and J genes are TRBV7-2 and TRBJ2-2, with D uncertain. This CDR3 spans 14 amino acids. Germline lookup yields CDR1 SGHTA and CDR2 FQGNSA. V lost 3 bases to trimming and J lost 5 bases, with 10 bases between them.

The chain couples TRBV7-2 to TRBJ2-5; D is perhaps TRBD2 (6 bases). V lost 4 bases and J lost 1, with 10 bases in between. This CDR3 comprises 14 residues. Germline V CDR1 and CDR2: SGHTA, FQGNSA. CDR3 nucleotide sequence: TGTGCCAGCAGCTGGCCGGGACTCCAAGAGACCCAGTACTTC. It encodes CASSWPGLQETQYF.

The table lists this clonotype with a few counts. CDR3 DNA: TGTGCCAGCAGAGGACAGCTCTATGGCTACACCTTC. Translated, it gives CASRGQLYGYTF. The rearrangement links TRBV28 to TRBJ1-2; tentatively, D is TRBD1 (6 bases). In germline, CDR1 is MDHEN, CDR2 SYDVKM. This CDR3 contains 12 residues. V gave up 6 bases and J gave up 4 bases, with 9 bases separating them.

In its sample, this clonotype was seen many times. The rearrangement joins TRBV4-3 to TRBJ2-3, with unresolved D. The CDR3 is 16 amino acids. Germline V lookup: CDR1 LGHNA, CDR2 YSLEER. Deletions cut 1 base from V and 2 bases from J, with 13 bases between. The CDR3 loop reads CASSQGVRENTDTQYF. The CDR3 DNA reads TGCGCCAGCAGCCAAGGAGTACGAGAAAACACAGATACGCAGTATTTT.

This clonotype was recorded a few times. The V and J genes are TRBV5-1 and TRBJ2-7; D uncertain. The germline gives CDR1 SGHRS, CDR2 YFSETQ. Trimming removed 3 bases from V and 0 bases from J, with 10 bases in between. There are 14 residues in the CDR3. The CDR3 protein is CASSSAEISYEQYF. The CDR3 nucleotides are TGCGCCAGCAGCTCGGCCGAAATCTCCTACGAGCAGTACTTC.

The chain has TRBV4-1 and TRBJ2-3, with a possible D match to TRBD1 (5 bases). The CDR3 length is 12 residues. Trimming took off 7 bases at V and 3 bases at J, with 8 bases between the two ends. Germline CDR1 MGHRA, CDR2 YSYEKL. The DNA of the CDR3 is TGCGCCAGCACCTCAGGGACAGATACGCAGTATTTT. Protein: CASTSGTDTQYF.

This clonotype was found many times. This rearrangement joins TRBV20-1 to TRBJ1-4; 7 bases align to TRBD1. J lost 4 bases, V lost 3 bases, and 8 bases had no gene match. The CDR3 loop spans 15 amino acids. Germline values: CDR1 DFQATT, CDR2 SNEGSKA (reference sequence). CDR3 in DNA: TGCAGTGCTAGTGCATCGGGACAGAGTAATGAAAAACTGTTTTTT. Translation gives CSASASGQSNEKLFF.

This clonotype was observed at least ten times. The chain recombines TRBV29-1 with TRBJ2-1; D is undetermined. Germline V gene lookup returns CDR1 SQVTM and CDR2 ANQGSEA. CDR3 length equals 12 residues. The V gene lost 4 bases and the J gene lost 4 bases, with 8 bases spanning the gap. This CDR3 is CSVADGYNEQFF. The CDR3 DNA is TGCAGCGTTGCAGACGGATACAATGAGCAGTTCTTC.

This chain joins TRBV7-2 and TRBJ2-3; 8 bases agree with TRBD2. The CDR3 covers 16 residues. Germline-derived CDR1 and CDR2 are SGHTA and FQGNSA. V shed 5 bases and J 3 bases; nucleotides not matched to a gene: 10. CDR3 nucleotide sequence: TGTGCCAGCAGCCCCGGGGGGGGGTCATTGACAGATACGCAGTATTTT. The encoded protein is CASSPGGGSLTDTQYF. The variable domain in full, completed from reference TRBV7-2 and TRBJ2-3, reads GAGVSQSPSNKVTEKGKDVELRCDPISGHTALYWYRQSLGQGLEFLIYFQGNSAPDKSGLPSDRFSAERTGGSVSTLTIQRTQQEDSAVYLCASSPGGGSLTDTQYFGPGTRLTVL.

This clonotype was counted at least ten times. CDR3 sequence reads: CASSQERTRVHEQYF. The CDR3 DNA is TGTGCCAGCAGCCAAGAACGGACTAGAGTCCACGAGCAGTACTTC. The chain combines TRBV14 with TRBJ2-7, with 7 bases lining up with TRBD2. This CDR3 has 15 amino acids. CDR1 and CDR2 (germline): SGHDN, FVKESK. The V gene end was trimmed by 0 bases and the J gene end by 5 bases; junction bases not matched to a gene: 7.

This clonotype was picked up many times. J is TRBJ1-1 and V is TRBV20-1, with TRBD1 identical over 12 bases. This CDR3 is built from 15 residues. Trimming cost V 8 bases and J 4 bases; bases outside gene matches: 11. From germline, CDR1 is DFQATT and CDR2 SNEGSKA (reference sequence). The CDR3 sequence is CSPGTGGPWATEAFF. DNA of the CDR3: TGCAGTCCCGGGACAGGGGGCCCGTGGGCCACTGAAGCTTTCTTT.

DNA of the CDR3: TGCAGTGCTATGAGGCAGGACTACGAGCAGTACTTC. Amino acid sequence: CSAMRQDYEQYF. This chain uses TRBV20-1 with TRBJ2-7; no reliable D call. V lost 4 bases and J lost 3, with 10 bases in between. Germline CDR1 DFQATT, CDR2 SNEGSKA (reference sequence). This CDR3 has 12 amino acids.

This clonotype was observed at least ten times. This chain connects TRBV7-6 to TRBJ2-7; the D is unclear. The CDR3 extends over 15 amino acids. Trimming left V 0 bases short and J 2 bases short, with 11 bases between. In germline, CDR1 is SGHVS, CDR2 FNYEAQ. The CDR3 coding sequence is TGTGCCAGCAGCTTAGCTGGTGGCAGCGCCTACGAGCAGTACTTC. Amino acid sequence: CASSLAGGSAYEQYF. Full variable domain (missing parts from reference TRBV7-6 and TRBJ2-7): GAGVSQSPRYKVTKRGQDVALRCDPISGHVSLYWYRQALGQGPEFLTYFNYEAQQDKSGLPNDRFSAERPEGSISTLTIQRTEQRDSAMYRCASSLAGGSAYEQYFGPGTRLTVT.

The sample holds many counts of this clonotype. This chain uses TRBV29-1 with TRBJ2-3, with no clear D. CDR3 length: 14 residues. V lost 0 bases and J 2 bases, leaving 9 bases between the germline ends. The germline gives CDR1 SQVTM, CDR2 ANQGSEA. The CDR3, as DNA: TGCAGCGTTGAAGATTTAACTTACACAGATACGCAGTATTTT. Its translation: CSVEDLTYTDTQYF.

This clonotype was seen once. The genes are TRBV7-9 and TRBJ2-2; maybe TRBD1 (6 bases). The length of the CDR3 is 14 residues. Trimming cost V 8 bases and J 5 bases, with 15 bases left between them. Per germline, CDR1 SEHNR and CDR2 FQNEAQ (reference sequence). The CDR3 here is CASPERGWTGELFF. The DNA for the CDR3 is TGTGCCAGCCCGGAGAGGGGGTGGACCGGGGAGCTGTTTTTT.

This clonotype has ten or more counts. The V gene is TRBV12-3 or TRBV12-4, the J gene TRBJ2-1; TRBD1 is a possible D gene (5 bases). This CDR3 spans 15 amino acids. The ends were cut back, 1 base at V and 7 bases at J, with 14 bases in the middle. CDR3 residues: CASSLDSQGRNEQFF. In nucleotides, the CDR3 is TGTGCCAGCAGTTTAGACTCGCAGGGTAGGAATGAGCAGTTCTTC.

This clonotype was counted many times. The J gene is TRBJ2-7, the V gene TRBV19, with D possibly called TRBD1 or TRBD2 (6 bases each). Germline V gene data show CDR1 as LNHDA and CDR2 as SQIVND (reference sequence). The CDR3 extends over 13 amino acids. V lost 6 bases, J lost 4 bases, and 13 bases lay in between. The CDR3 nucleotides read TGTGCCAGTAGCCGGGGGCTTCATTACGAGCAGTACTTC. Its protein is CASSRGLHYEQYF.